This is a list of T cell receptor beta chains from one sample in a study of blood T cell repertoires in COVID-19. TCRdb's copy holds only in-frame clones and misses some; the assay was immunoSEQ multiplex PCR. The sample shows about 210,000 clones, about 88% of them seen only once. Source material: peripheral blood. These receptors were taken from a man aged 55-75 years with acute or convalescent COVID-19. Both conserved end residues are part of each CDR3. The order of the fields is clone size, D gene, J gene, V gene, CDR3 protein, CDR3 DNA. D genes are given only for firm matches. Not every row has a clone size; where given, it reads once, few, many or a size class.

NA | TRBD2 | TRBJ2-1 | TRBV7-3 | CASSFIGWSGDGDFGNEQFF | TGTGCCAGCAGCTTCATCGGTTGGAGCGGGGACGGAGATTTTGGCAATGAGCAGTTCTTC
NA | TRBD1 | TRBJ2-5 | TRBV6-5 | CASRTRDRGRETQYF | TGTGCCAGCAGGACCCGGGACAGGGGGCGAGAGACCCAGTACTTC
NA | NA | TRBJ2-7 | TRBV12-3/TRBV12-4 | CASSFALVGEQYF | TGTGCCAGCAGTTTCGCGCTAGTTGGCGAGCAGTACTTC
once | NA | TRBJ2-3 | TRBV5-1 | CASSLSRVSSTDTQYF | TGCGCCAGCAGCTTGTCCCGGGTTTCCAGCACAGATACGCAGTATTTT
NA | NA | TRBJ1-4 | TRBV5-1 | CASSLETATNEKLFF | TGCGCCAGCAGCTTGGAAACAGCAACTAATGAAAAACTGTTTTTT
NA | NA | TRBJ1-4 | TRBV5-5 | CASTPQVGAKEKLFF | TGTGCCAGCACCCCCCAGGTGGGGGCTAAGGAAAAACTGTTTTTT
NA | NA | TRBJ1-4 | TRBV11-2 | CASSSTTQATNEKLFF | TGTGCCAGCAGCTCCACAACACAGGCAACTAATGAAAAACTGTTTTTT
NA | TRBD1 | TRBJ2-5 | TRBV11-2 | CASSTTGGKTQYF | TGTGCCAGCAGCACCACAGGGGGGAAGACCCAGTACTTC
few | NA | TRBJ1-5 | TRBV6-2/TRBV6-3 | CASSYTPGGNQPQHF | TGTGCCAGCAGTTACACCCCGGGAGGCAATCAGCCCCAGCATTTT
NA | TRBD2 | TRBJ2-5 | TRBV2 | CASNRGLAGGRGQETQYF | TGTGCCAGCAACAGGGGACTAGCGGGGGGGCGCGGCCAAGAGACCCAGTACTTC
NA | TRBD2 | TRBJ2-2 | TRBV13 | CASSQRLAGGPLNTGELFF | TGTGCCAGCAGCCAAAGACTAGCGGGGGGGCCCCTTAACACCGGGGAGCTGTTTTTT
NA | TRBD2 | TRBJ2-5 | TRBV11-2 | CASSFGWSGGDQYF | TGTGCCAGCAGCTTTGGTTGGAGCGGGGGAGACCAGTACTTC
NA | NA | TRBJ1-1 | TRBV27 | CASSLPGDTEAFF | TGTGCCAGCAGTTTACCAGGGGATACTGAAGCTTTCTTT
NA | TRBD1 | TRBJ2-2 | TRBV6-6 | CASKDRDRWTGELFF | TGTGCCAGCAAGGACCGGGACAGGTGGACCGGGGAGCTGTTTTTT
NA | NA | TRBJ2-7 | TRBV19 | CASSKGRDGSYEQYF | TGTGCCAGTAGTAAAGGGCGGGACGGCTCCTACGAGCAGTACTTC
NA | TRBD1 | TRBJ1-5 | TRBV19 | CASTRRGQGAGGNQPQHF | TGTGCCAGTACCCGAAGGGGACAGGGGGCGGGAGGCAATCAGCCCCAGCATTTT
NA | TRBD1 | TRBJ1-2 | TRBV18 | CASSPYRGDGYTF | TGTGCCAGCTCACCGTACAGGGGTGATGGCTACACCTTC
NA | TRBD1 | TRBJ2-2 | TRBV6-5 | CASSPTGSPGELFF | TGTGCCAGCAGCCCGACAGGGTCCCCCGGGGAGCTGTTTTTT
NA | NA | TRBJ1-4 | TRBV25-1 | CASSPRGGMGEKLFF | TGTGCCAGCAGTCCACGAGGAGGGATGGGGGAAAAACTGTTTTTT
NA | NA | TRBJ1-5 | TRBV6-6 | CASSYPLGGEYQPQHF | TGTGCCAGCAGTTACCCGCTGGGGGGGGAGTATCAGCCCCAGCATTTT
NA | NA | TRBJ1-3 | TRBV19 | CASSIGRRPSGNTIYF | TGTGCCAGTAGTATAGGGAGGAGACCCTCTGGAAACACCATATATTTT
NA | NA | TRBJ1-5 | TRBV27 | CASSYRPNQPQHF | TGTGCCAGCAGTTACAGGCCGAATCAGCCCCAGCATTTT
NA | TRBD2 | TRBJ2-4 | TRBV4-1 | CASSQPSGGVAKNIQYF | TGCGCCAGCAGCCAACCCAGCGGGGGGGTTGCCAAAAACATTCAGTACTTC